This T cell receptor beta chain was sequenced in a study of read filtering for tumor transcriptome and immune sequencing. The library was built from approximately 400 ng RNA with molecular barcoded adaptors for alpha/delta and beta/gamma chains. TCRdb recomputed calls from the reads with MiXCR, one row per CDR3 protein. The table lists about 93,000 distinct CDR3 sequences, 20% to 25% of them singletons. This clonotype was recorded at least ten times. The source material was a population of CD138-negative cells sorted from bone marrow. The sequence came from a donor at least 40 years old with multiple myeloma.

The CDR3 bases are TGTGCCATCAGTGAAATCGGGTTGCCAGCTTTCTTT. This sequence encodes CAISEIGLPAFF. The chain is built from TRBV10-3 and TRBJ1-1; D is uncertain. The CDR3 is 12 amino acids. Germline assignment: CDR1 ENHRY and CDR2 SYGVKD. Between the trimmed V and J ends, which lost 3 bases and 10 bases, there was a span of 12 bases.